The following is a T cell receptor (beta chain) sequence with its context. Its specificity is unknown. The record originates from a study of beta chain features in type 1 diabetes. Every isolated RNA sample was fully reverse transcribed, so sequencing captured expressed TCRB transcripts. The method was immunoSEQ multiplex PCR; TCRdb's version includes in-frame clones alone and lacks a portion of them. The sample holds more than 60,000 clones, roughly three fifths seen once. V shed 3 bases and J shed 2 bases, with 16 bases lying between them. Germline V gene lookup returns CDR1 SGDLS and CDR2 YYNGEE. CDR3 length equals 16 residues. Findings and limits, study-wide: When Type 1 diabetes patients were examined, their TCRB CDR3s proved moderately but significantly shorter in all four CD4+ subsets. The naive, central memory and Treg TCRB repertoires of patients appeared to be more similar to one another than those of healthy donors. No resolution was reached here on whether HLA type influences TCRB rearrangement.

The sequence was collected from a woman between 18 and 29 years old in good health. The sequenced sample consisted of Tregs from blood. The J gene is TRBJ2-3, the V gene TRBV9, with D tentatively TRBD1 (5 bases). The CDR3 spells CASSAMSGRDTDTQYF. The CDR3 nucleotides read TGTGCCAGCAGCGCAATGTCGGGCAGGGACACAGATACGCAGTATTTT.